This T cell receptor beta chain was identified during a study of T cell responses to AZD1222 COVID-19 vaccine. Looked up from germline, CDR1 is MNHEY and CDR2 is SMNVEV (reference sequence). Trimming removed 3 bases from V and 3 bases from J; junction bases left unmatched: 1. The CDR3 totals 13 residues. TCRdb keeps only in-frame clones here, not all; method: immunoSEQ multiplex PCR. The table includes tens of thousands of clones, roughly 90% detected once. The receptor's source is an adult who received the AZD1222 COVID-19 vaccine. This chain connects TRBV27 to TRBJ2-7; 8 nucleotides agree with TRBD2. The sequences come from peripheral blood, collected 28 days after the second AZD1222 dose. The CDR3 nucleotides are TGTGCCAGCAGTTTTGCGGGAGGCTACGAGCAGTACTTC. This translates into CASSFAGGYEQYF.